This TCR beta chain was captured by sequencing in a study of blood T cell repertoires in COVID-19. Study summary: COVID-19 samples from acute and convalescent phases originated in the United States, Italy and Spain. T cells, B-cell-depleted T cells, or PBMCs provided the cDNA or gDNA that served as material.

As handled by the study authors: Cell counts per sample came from amplifying reference gene primers. TCRdb keeps only in-frame clones here, not all; method: immunoSEQ multiplex PCR. V, J and clone size are taken as reported in that table, and D and trimming were inferred from the DNA itself. The table includes about 89,000 clones, about 91% detected once. The CDR3 consists of 15 residues. Germline V gene data show CDR1 as SGHTS and CDR2 as YDEGEE. Between the trimmed V and J ends, which lost 1 base and 4 bases, there was a span of 14 bases. The rearrangement joins TRBV5-8 to TRBJ1-2; a weak D match, TRBD1 (6 bases). This TCR was sampled from a man between 60 and 75 years old with acute or convalescent COVID-19. Specimen: peripheral blood. The CDR3 DNA follows: TGTGCCAGCAGCTTGTCTACAGGGCGTTTCTATGGCTACACCTTC. Translation: CASSLSTGRFYGYTF.